These 19 T cell receptor beta chains originate from one sample sequenced in a study of cytomegalovirus exposure and HLA in healthy donors (dated by TCRdb to 2015 to 2018). The library was prepared using the immunoSEQ multiplex PCR assay. For the multiplex PCR, a mixture combining 60 forward primers for TCR Vbeta segments and 13 reverse primers for TCR Jbeta segments was used. In its TCRdb copy, this immuneACCESS table keeps in-frame sequences only and misses some clones. Where compared with another copy, unresolved V genes explain less than half of these, and the others have no known cause. Here the sample has more than 200,000 clones; roughly 87% occur a single time. The biggest ten clones account for 4.5% to 7% of the sample. The sequencing input was PBMCs. The receptors shown here come from a man between 40 and 49 years old in good health and CMV-seropositive.

The genes are TRBV6-4 and TRBJ2-7, with D possibly matching TRBD1 (6 bases). The germline V gene has CDR1 MRHNA and CDR2 SNTAGT. The CDR3 runs 11 residues. The CDR3 sequence: CASSESGQLPV. The CDR3 region has the DNA TGTGCCAGCAGTGAATCCGGACAGCTCCCCGTC.

This sequence joins TRBV7-6 and TRBJ2-1, with a possible D match to TRBD2 (5 bases). V gave up 4 bases and J gave up 0 bases, with 10 bases separating them. In germline, CDR1 is SGHVS, CDR2 FNYEAQ. The CDR3 contains 15 residues. The CDR3: CASSSRGSSYNEQFF. For the CDR3, the DNA is TGTGCCAGCAGCTCCAGAGGGAGCTCCTACAATGAGCAGTTCTTC.

This clone was observed a few times. The chain has TRBV2 and TRBJ1-4; D gene ambiguous. In germline, CDR1 is SNHLY, CDR2 FYNNEI. CDR3 length: 15 amino acids. V was pared by 5 bases and J by 8 bases, with 18 bases between. The CDR3, as DNA: TGTGCCAGCAGTCTCCCCGGGTCCCGAGGGGAAAAACTGTTTTTT. It encodes CASSLPGSRGEKLFF.

CDR3 in amino acids: CASSLSSPDTQYF. CDR3 coding DNA: TGTGCCAGCAGCCTATCTAGCCCAGATACGCAGTATTTT. The chain is built from TRBV5-4 and TRBJ2-3, with D possibly TRBD2 on 5 matching bases. V lost 4 bases, J lost 4 bases, and 10 bases lay in between. The V gene's germline CDR1 is SGHNT and CDR2 YYREEE (reference sequence). The CDR3 totals 13 residues.

The chain recombines TRBV7-9 with TRBJ2-5; 8 bases agree with TRBD2. The V and J ends lost 1 base and 1 base, in that order; junction bases with no gene match: 2. CDR3 size: 15 residues. Looked up from germline, CDR1 is SEHNR and CDR2 is FQNEAQ (reference sequence). The CDR3 DNA reads TGTGCCAGCAGCTTAGGGCTAGCGGGCCAAGAGACCCAGTACTTC. It yields the protein CASSLGLAGQETQYF. Variable domain in full (rest from reference TRBV7-9 and TRBJ2-5): DTGVSQNPRHKITKRGQNVTFRCDPISEHNRLYWYRQTLGQGPEFLTYFQNEAQLEKSRLLSDRFSAERPKGSFSTLEIQRTEQGDSAMYLCASSLGLAGQETQYFGPGTRLLVL.

The chain uses TRBV7-8 and TRBJ2-1; D possibly corresponds to TRBD1 (6 bases). V was shortened by 2 bases and J by 6 bases, with 17 bases between the two germline ends. Germline V gene sequence: CDR1 SGHVS, CDR2 FQNEAQ. This CDR3 has 16 amino acids. CDR3 region: CASSLSSGEWGNEQFF. CDR3 DNA sequence: TGTGCCAGCAGCTTATCGTCAGGGGAATGGGGCAATGAGCAGTTCTTC. Variable domain in full (rest from reference TRBV7-8 and TRBJ2-1): GAGVSQSPRYKVAKRGQDVALRCDPISGHVSLFWYQQALGQGPEFLTYFQNEAQLDKSGLPSDRFFAERPEGSVSTLKIQRTQQEDSAVYLCASSLSSGEWGNEQFFGPGTRLTVL.

This clone was observed a handful of times. This rearrangement joins TRBV5-1 to TRBJ2-2; D remains unclear. Germline CDR1 reads SGHRS; CDR2 reads YFSETQ. The CDR3 totals 15 residues. Deletions cut 1 base from V and 7 bases from J, with 14 bases between. CDR3 region: CASSLTGIGFGELFF. Written as DNA, the CDR3 is TGCGCCAGCAGCTTGACGGGTATAGGATTCGGGGAGCTGTTTTTT.

This sequence joins TRBV10-1 and TRBJ1-3, with TRBD1 matching 7 bases. The CDR3 is 15 residues long. Germline loops: CDR1 WNHNN, CDR2 SYGVQD (reference sequence). V was pared by 6 bases and J by 0 bases, with 5 bases of the junction left unmatched. For the CDR3, the DNA is TGCGCCAGCAGAACAGGGGCTCACTCTGGAAACACCATATATTTT. This gives the protein CASRTGAHSGNTIYF.

This clone was counted once. This sequence joins TRBV18 and TRBJ1-1; D gene unclear. Germline V lookup: CDR1 KGHSH, CDR2 LQKENI. The CDR3 has 13 residues. V dropped 3 bases and J dropped 0 bases, with 5 bases sitting between them. As DNA, the CDR3 is TGTGCCAGCTCACCCGTTATGAACACTGAAGCTTTCTTT. Protein: CASSPVMNTEAFF.

The chain carries TRBV6-1 and TRBJ2-5; 8 bases line up with TRBD1. This CDR3 contains 17 residues. V was pared by 0 bases and J by 2 bases, with 8 bases of the junction left unmatched. Germline CDR1 and CDR2: MNHNS and SASEGT. The CDR3 DNA follows: TGTGCCAGCAGTGAAGCATGGCAGGGGGCCTTGCAAGAGACCCAGTACTTC. This translates into CASSEAWQGALQETQYF.

This clone has only a few counts. The rearrangement links TRBV11-3 to TRBJ1-3; D gene unclear. Germline V gene data show CDR1 as SGHNT and CDR2 as YENEEA. CDR3 length: 12 residues. The V and J ends lost 3 bases and 4 bases respectively, with 4 bases between them. Written as DNA, the CDR3 is TGTGCCAGCAGCTTGAGGGGAAACACCATATATTTT. Its protein is CASSLRGNTIYF.

The CDR3 loop is CASGLGTGQQYV. The CDR3, as DNA: TGTGCTAGTGGTTTGGGGACAGGGCAGCAGTACGTC. The rearrangement joins TRBV12-5 to TRBJ2-7; TRBD1 matches at 8 bases. The CDR3 is 12 amino acids. Germline V gene sequence: CDR1 LGHNT, CDR2 FRNRAP. V gave up 1 base and J gave up 8 bases; unmatched junction bases: 1.

V and J are TRBV5-6 and TRBJ2-4, with 10 positions matching TRBD2. CDR1 is SGHDT and CDR2 is YYEEEE in the germline V gene. CDR3 length: 18 amino acids. With 4 bases clipped from V and 4 bases from J, the junction kept 14 bases outside the gene matches. The CDR3 spells CASSRRFNLGLAKNIQYF. The CDR3 DNA sequence: TGTGCCAGCAGCCGAAGGTTTAATTTGGGACTAGCGAAAAACATTCAGTACTTC.

The chain recombines TRBV7-3 with TRBJ1-1; 9 bases align to TRBD1. CDR3 size: 14 residues. Germline-derived CDR1 and CDR2 are SGHTA and FQGTGA. J lost 6 bases, V lost 5 bases, and 7 bases had no gene match. CDR3 loop: CASSPGQGFAEAFF. In DNA form, the CDR3 reads TGTGCCAGCAGCCCCGGACAGGGGTTCGCTGAAGCTTTCTTT.

This clone was counted only a few times. J is TRBJ2-3 and V is TRBV25-1; D may be TRBD2 (7 bases). V was trimmed by 3 bases and J by 1 base, leaving 17 bases between them. The CDR3 is made up of 17 amino acids. CDR1 and CDR2 from the germline V gene are MGHDK and SYGVNS. CDR3 DNA sequence: TGTGCCAGCAGTGATTGGGGGGCTAGCGGTGGCACAGATACGCAGTATTTT. Translated: CASSDWGASGGTDTQYF.

The chain recombines TRBV6-1 with TRBJ1-5; TRBD1 matches 7 bases. The germline CDR1 and CDR2 sequences are MNHNS and SASEGT. Trimming at V came to 6 bases and at J to 6 bases, leaving 2 bases not matched to a gene. This CDR3 contains 12 residues. CDR3 sequence (DNA): TGTGCCAGCAGGCAGGGGGTTCAGCCCCAGCATTTT. Encoded protein: CASRQGVQPQHF.

V gene TRBV27 combines with J gene TRBJ1-2; a possible D gene is TRBD1 (6 bases). V was trimmed by 0 bases and J by 6 bases, leaving 11 bases between them. The germline CDR1 and CDR2 sequences are MNHEY and SMNVEV (reference sequence). The CDR3 totals 14 residues. The CDR3, as DNA: TGTGCCAGCAGTTTATCCTGGGACATGGATGGCTACACCTTC. Translating gives CASSLSWDMDGYTF.

The chain joins TRBV4-1 to TRBJ2-1, with D perhaps TRBD2 (5 bases). The CDR3 has 17 amino acids. Germline assignment: CDR1 MGHRA and CDR2 YSYEKL. V gave up 4 bases and J gave up 0 bases, with 16 bases separating them. The CDR3 region is CASSPGRLLSSYNEQFF. The CDR3 nucleotides are TGCGCCAGCAGCCCCGGTAGACTACTGAGCTCCTACAATGAGCAGTTCTTC.

The chain uses TRBV5-6 and TRBJ2-1, with 9 nucleotides matching TRBD1. This CDR3 contains 15 residues. Germline CDR1 and CDR2: SGHDT and YYEEEE. The J segment lost 5 bases and the V segment lost 4 bases, leaving 7 bases of the junction unmatched. The chain's CDR3 is CASSPGTGRHNEQFF. As DNA, the CDR3 is TGTGCCAGCAGCCCAGGGACAGGGCGCCACAATGAGCAGTTCTTC.